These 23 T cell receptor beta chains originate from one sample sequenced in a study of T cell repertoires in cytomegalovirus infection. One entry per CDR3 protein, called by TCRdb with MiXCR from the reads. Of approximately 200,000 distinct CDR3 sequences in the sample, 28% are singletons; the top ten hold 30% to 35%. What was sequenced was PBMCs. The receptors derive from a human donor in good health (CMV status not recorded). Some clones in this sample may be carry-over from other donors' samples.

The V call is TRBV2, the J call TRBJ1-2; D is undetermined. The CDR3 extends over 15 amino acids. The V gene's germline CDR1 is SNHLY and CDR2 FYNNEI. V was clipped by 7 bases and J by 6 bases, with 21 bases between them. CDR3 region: CASNEATLLWNGYTF. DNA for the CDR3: TGTGCCAGCAACGAGGCAACTCTTTTGTGGAATGGCTACACCTTC.

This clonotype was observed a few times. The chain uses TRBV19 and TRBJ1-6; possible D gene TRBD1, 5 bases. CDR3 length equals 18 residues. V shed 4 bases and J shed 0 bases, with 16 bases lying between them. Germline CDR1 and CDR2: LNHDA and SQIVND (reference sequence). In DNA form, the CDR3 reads TGTGCCAGTAGTACGGGGGAAGCCCGATTCTCCTATAATTCACCCCTCCACTTT. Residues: CASSTGEARFSYNSPLHF.

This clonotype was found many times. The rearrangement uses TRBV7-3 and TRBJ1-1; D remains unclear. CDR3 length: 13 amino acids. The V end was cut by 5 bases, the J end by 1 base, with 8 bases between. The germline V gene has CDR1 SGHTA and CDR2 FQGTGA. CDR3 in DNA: TGTGCCAGCAGCCGCGGACGGAACACTGAAGCTTTCTTT. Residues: CASSRGRNTEAFF.

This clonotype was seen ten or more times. CDR3 DNA sequence: TGTGCCAGCAGAAACAGGGGAAACACTGAAGCTTTCTTT. Its translation: CASRNRGNTEAFF. The V gene is TRBV7-2, the J gene TRBJ1-1; 7 nucleotides match TRBD1. The V gene end was trimmed by 6 bases and the J gene end by 2 bases; junction bases not matched to a gene: 3. The CDR3 length is 13 residues. The germline CDR1 and CDR2 sequences are SGHTA and FQGNSA.

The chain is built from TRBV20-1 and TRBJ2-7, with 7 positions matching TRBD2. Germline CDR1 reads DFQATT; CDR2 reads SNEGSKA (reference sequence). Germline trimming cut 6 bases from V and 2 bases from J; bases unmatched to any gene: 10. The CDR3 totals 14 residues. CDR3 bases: TGCAGTGCCCTAGCGGAGGGCCGGCCCTACGAGCAGTACTTC. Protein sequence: CSALAEGRPYEQYF.

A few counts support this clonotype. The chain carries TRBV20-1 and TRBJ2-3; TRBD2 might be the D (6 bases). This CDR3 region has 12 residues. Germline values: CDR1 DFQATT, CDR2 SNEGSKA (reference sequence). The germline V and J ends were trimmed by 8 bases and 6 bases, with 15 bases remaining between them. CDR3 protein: CSSGGPQDTQYF. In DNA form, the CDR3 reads TGCAGTTCCGGAGGGCCGCAGGATACGCAGTATTTT.

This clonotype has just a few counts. Written as DNA, the CDR3 is TGCGCCAGCAGAGCGAGAGTCCTCAGGGCGAACACCGGGGAGCTGTTTTTT. Its translation is CASRARVLRANTGELFF. The rearrangement uses TRBV4-1 and TRBJ2-2, with D possibly TRBD1 on 5 matching bases. The CDR3 extends over 17 amino acids. V was shortened by 6 bases and J by 0 bases, with 17 bases between the two germline ends. CDR1 is MGHRA, CDR2 YSYEKL, per germline.

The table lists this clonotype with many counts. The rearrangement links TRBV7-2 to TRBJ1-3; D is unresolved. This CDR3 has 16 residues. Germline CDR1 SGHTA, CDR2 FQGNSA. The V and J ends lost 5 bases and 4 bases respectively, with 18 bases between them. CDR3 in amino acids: CASSLVPGVGGNTIYF. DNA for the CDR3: TGTGCCAGCAGCCTAGTCCCGGGAGTAGGAGGAAACACCATATATTTT. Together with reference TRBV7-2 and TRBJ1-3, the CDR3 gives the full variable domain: GAGVSQSPSNKVTEKGKDVELRCDPISGHTALYWYRQSLGQGLEFLIYFQGNSAPDKSGLPSDRFSAERTGGSVSTLTIQRTQQEDSAVYLCASSLVPGVGGNTIYFGEGSWLTVV.

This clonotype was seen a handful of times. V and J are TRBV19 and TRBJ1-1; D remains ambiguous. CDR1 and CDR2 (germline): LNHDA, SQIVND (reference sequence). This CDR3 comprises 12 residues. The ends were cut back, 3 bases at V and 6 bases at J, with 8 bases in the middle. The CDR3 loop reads CASSIRAAEAFF. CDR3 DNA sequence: TGTGCCAGTAGTATCCGGGCGGCTGAAGCTTTCTTT. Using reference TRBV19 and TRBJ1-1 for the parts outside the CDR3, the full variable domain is DGGITQSPKYLFRKEGQNVTLSCEQNLNHDAMYWYRQDPGQGLRLIYYSQIVNDFQKGDIAEGYSVSREKKESFPLTVTSAQKNPTAFYLCASSIRAAEAFFGQGTRLTVV.

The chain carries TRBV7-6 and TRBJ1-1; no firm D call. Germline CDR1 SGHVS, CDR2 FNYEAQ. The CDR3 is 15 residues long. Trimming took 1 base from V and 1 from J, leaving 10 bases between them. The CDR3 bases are TGTGCCAGCAGCTTAGGGGCAACCCCGAACACTGAAGCTTTCTTT. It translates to CASSLGATPNTEAFF. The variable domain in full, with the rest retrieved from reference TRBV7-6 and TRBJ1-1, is GAGVSQSPRYKVTKRGQDVALRCDPISGHVSLYWYRQALGQGPEFLTYFNYEAQQDKSGLPNDRFSAERPEGSISTLTIQRTEQRDSAMYRCASSLGATPNTEAFFGQGTRLTVV.

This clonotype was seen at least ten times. CDR3 loop: CASSLTSNSPLHF. The CDR3, as DNA: TGTGCCAGCAGCTTGACGTCCAATTCACCCCTCCACTTT. The rearrangement uses TRBV7-3 and TRBJ1-6, with D uncertain. Between the trimmed V and J ends, which lost 3 bases and 7 bases, there was a span of 7 bases. The CDR3 sequence is 13 residues long. Germline-derived CDR1 and CDR2 are SGHTA and FQGTGA. The entire variable domain, with the rest obtained from reference TRBV7-3 and TRBJ1-6, is as follows: GAGVSQTPSNKVTEKGKYVELRCDPISGHTALYWYRQSLGQGPEFLIYFQGTGAADDSGLPNDRFFAVRPEGSVSTLKIQRTERGDSAVYLCASSLTSNSPLHFGNGTRLTVT.

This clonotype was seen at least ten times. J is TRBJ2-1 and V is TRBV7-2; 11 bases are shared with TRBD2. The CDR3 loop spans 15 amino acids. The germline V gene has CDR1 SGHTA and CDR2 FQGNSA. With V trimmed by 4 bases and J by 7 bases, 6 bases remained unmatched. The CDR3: CASSSTSGGQNEQFF. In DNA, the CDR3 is TGTGCCAGCAGCTCAACTAGCGGGGGTCAAAATGAGCAGTTCTTC.

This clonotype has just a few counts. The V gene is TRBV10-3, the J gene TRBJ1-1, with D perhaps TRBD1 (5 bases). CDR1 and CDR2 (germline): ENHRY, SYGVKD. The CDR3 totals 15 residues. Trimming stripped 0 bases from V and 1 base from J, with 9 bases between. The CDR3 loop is CAISESGEGNTEAFF. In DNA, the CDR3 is TGTGCCATCAGTGAGTCAGGGGAGGGGAACACTGAAGCTTTCTTT.

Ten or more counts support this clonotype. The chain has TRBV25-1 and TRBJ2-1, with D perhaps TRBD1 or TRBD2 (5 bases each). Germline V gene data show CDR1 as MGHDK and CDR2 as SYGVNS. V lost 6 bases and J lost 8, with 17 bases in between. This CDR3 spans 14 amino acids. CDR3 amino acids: CASSGTAEADEQFF. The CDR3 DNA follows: TGTGCCAGCAGCGGGACCGCGGAGGCAGATGAGCAGTTCTTC.

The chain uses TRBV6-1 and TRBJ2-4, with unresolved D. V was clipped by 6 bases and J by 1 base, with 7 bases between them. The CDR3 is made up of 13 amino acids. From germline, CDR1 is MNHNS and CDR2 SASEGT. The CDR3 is CASRQGAKNIQYF. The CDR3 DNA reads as TGTGCCAGCAGACAAGGGGCCAAAAACATTCAGTACTTC.

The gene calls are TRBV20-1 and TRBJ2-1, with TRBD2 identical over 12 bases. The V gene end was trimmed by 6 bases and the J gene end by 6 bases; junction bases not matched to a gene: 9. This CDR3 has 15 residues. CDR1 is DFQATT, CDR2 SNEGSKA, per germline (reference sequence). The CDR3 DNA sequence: TGCAGTGCGGGAGCTAGCGGGGGGGTCCGCAATGAGCAGTTCTTC. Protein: CSAGASGGVRNEQFF.

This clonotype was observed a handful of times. The CDR3: CASSTRTENYGYTF. CDR3 sequence (DNA): TGTGCCAGCAGTACCCGGACCGAGAACTATGGCTACACCTTC. The chain combines TRBV6-2 or TRBV6-3 with TRBJ1-2; D unresolved. The V gene's germline CDR1 is MNHEY and CDR2 SVGEGT. Trimming left V 5 bases short and J 2 bases short, with 12 bases between. CDR3 length: 14 residues.

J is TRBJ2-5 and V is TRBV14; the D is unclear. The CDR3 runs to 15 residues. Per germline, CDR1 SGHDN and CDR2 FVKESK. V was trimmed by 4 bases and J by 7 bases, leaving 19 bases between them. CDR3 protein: CASSPSTGPTGTQYF. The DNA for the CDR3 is TGTGCCAGCAGCCCGTCCACGGGCCCCACGGGGACCCAGTACTTC.

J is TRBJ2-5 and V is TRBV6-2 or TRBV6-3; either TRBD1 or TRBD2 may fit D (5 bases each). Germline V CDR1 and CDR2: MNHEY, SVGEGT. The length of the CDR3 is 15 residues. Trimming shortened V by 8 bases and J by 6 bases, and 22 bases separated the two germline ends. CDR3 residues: CASEMGPRFLKTQYF. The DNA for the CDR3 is TGTGCCAGCGAAATGGGACCGCGGTTTTTGAAGACCCAGTACTTC.

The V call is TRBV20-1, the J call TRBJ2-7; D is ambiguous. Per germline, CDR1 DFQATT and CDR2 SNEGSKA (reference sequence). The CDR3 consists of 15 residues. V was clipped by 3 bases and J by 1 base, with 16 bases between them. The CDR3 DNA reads TGCAGTGCTAGTAGTTCGGGCCTCCCTTCCTACGAGCAGTACTTC. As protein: CSASSSGLPSYEQYF.

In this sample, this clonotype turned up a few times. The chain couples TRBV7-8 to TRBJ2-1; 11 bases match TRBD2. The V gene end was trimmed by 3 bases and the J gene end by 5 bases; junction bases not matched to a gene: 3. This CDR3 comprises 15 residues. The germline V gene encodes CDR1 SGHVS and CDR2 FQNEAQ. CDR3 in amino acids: CASSLTSGVNNEQFF. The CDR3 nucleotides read TGTGCCAGCAGCTTGACTAGCGGGGTTAACAATGAGCAGTTCTTC.

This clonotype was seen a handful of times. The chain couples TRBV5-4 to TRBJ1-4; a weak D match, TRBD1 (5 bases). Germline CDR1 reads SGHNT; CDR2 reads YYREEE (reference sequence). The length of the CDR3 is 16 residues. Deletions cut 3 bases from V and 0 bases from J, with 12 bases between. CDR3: CASSSDRPATNEKLFF. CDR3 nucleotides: TGTGCCAGCAGCTCCGACAGACCAGCAACTAATGAAAAACTGTTTTTT.

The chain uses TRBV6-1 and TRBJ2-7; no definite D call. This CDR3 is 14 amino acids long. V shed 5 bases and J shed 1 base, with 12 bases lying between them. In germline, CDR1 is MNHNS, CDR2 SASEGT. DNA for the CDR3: TGTGCCAGCAGTTCTGACGTTCGTTCCTACGAGCAGTACTTC. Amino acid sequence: CASSSDVRSYEQYF.